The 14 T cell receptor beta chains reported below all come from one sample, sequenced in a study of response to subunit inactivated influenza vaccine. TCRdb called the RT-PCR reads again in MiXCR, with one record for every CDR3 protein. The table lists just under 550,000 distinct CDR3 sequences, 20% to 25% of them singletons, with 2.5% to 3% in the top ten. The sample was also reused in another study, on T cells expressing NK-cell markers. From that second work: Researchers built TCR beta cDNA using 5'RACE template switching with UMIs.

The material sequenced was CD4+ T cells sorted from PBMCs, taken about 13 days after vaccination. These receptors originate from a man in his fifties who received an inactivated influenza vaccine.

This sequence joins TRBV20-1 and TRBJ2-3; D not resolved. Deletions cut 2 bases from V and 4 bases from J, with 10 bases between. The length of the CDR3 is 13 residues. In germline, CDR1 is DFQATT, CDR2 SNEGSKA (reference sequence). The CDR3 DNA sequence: TGCAGTGCTAGATCTGTCCGGTCAGATACGCAGTATTTT. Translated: CSARSVRSDTQYF.

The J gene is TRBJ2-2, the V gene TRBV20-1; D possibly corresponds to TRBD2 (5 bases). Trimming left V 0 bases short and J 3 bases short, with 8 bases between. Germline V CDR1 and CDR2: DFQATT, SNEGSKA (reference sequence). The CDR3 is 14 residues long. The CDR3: CSARDSGYTGELFF. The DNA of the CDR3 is TGCAGTGCTAGAGATTCGGGGTACACCGGGGAGCTGTTTTTT.

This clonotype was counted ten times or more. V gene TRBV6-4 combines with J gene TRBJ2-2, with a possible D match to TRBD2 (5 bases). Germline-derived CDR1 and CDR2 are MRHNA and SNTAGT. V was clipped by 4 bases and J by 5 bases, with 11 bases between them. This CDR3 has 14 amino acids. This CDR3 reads CASSASPGTGELFF. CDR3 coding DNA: TGTGCCAGCAGTGCTTCCCCGGGGACCGGGGAGCTGTTTTTT.

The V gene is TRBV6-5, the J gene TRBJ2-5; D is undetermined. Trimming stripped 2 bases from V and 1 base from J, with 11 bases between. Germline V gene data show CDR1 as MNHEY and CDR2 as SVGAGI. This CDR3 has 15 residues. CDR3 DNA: TGTGCCAGCAGTTACAGTGGGCTACGCCAAGAGACCCAGTACTTC. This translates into CASSYSGLRQETQYF.

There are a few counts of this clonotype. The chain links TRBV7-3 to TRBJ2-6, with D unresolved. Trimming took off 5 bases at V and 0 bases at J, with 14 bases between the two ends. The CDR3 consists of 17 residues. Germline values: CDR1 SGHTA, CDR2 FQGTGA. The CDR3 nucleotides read TGTGCCAGCAGCCCGTATTGGCGTATCTCTGGGGCCAACGTCCTGACTTTC. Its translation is CASSPYWRISGANVLTF.

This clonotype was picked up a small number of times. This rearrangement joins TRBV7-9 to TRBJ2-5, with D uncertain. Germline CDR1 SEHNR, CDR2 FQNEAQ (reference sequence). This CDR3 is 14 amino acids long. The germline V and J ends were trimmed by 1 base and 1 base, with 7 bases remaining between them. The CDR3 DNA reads TGTGCCAGCAGCTTAGTCGGCCGCCAAGAGACCCAGTACTTC. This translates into CASSLVGRQETQYF.

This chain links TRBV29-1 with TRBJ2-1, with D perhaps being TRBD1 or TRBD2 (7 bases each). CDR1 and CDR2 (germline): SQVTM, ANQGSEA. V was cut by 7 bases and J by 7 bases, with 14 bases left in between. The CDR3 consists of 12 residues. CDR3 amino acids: CSDRQGGNEQFF. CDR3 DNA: TGCAGCGACCGACAGGGAGGGAATGAGCAGTTCTTC.

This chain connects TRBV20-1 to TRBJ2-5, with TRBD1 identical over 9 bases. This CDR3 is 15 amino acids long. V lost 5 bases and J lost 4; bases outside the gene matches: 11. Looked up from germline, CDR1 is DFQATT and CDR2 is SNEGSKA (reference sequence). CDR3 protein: CSAARGQGLIETQYF. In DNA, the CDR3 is TGCAGTGCTGCCCGGGGACAGGGTTTAATAGAGACCCAGTACTTC.

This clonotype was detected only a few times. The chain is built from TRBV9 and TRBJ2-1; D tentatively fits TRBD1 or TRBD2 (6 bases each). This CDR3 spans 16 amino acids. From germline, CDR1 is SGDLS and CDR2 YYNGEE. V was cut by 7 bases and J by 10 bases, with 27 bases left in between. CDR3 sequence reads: CASSPSSNGGVGEQFF. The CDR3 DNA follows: TGTGCCAGCTCTCCCTCCTCTAACGGGGGCGTGGGGGAGCAGTTCTTC.

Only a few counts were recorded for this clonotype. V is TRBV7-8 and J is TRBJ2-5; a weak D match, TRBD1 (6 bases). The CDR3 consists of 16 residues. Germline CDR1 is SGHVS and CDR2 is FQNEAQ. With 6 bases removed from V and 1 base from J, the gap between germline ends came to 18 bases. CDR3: CASRIRRTDSQETQYF. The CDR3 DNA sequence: TGTGCCAGCAGAATACGTCGCACGGACAGCCAAGAGACCCAGTACTTC.

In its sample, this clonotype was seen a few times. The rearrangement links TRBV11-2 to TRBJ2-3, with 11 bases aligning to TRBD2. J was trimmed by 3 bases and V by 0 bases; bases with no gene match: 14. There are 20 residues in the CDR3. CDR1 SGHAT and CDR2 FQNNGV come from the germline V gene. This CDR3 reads CASSLDSFLAGGQKTDTQYF. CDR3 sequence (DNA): TGTGCCAGCAGCTTAGATTCCTTCCTAGCGGGAGGCCAAAAGACAGATACGCAGTATTTT.

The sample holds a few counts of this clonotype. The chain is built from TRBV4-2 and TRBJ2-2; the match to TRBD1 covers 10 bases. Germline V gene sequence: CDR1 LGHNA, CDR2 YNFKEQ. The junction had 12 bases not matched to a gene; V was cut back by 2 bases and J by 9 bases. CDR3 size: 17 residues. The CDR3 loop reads CASSQTLGTGVDRELFF. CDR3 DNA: TGTGCCAGCAGCCAAACCCTGGGGACAGGGGTGGACCGGGAGCTGTTTTTT.

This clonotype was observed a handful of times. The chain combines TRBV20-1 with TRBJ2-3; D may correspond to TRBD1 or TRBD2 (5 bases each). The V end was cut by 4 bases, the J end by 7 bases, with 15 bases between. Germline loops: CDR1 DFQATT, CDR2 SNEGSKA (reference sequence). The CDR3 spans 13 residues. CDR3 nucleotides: TGCAGTGCTACCAAAACCGGGACCTATACGCAGTATTTT. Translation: CSATKTGTYTQYF.

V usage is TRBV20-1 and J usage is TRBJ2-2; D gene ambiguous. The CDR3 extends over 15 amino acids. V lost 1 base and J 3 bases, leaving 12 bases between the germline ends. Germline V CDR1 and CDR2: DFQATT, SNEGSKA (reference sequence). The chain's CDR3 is CSARGGQYYTGELFF. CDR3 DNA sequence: TGCAGTGCTAGAGGTGGCCAATACTACACCGGGGAGCTGTTTTTT.